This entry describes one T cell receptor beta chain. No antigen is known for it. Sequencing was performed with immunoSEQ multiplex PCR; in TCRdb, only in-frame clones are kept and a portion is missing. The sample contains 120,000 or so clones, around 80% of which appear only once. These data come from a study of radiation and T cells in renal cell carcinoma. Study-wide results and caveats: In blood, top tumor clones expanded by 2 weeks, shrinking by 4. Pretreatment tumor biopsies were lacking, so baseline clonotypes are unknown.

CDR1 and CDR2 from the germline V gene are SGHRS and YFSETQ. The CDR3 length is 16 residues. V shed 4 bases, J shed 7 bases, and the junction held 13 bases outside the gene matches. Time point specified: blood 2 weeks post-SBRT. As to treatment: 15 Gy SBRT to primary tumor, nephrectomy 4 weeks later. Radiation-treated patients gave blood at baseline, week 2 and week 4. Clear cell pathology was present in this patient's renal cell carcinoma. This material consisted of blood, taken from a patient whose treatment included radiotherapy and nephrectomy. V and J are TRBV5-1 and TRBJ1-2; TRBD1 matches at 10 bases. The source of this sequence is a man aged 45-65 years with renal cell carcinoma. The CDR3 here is CASSPLSPGQGTGYTF. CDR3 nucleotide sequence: TGCGCCAGCAGCCCCTTATCTCCGGGACAGGGGACTGGCTACACCTTC.